The following is a T cell receptor (beta chain) sequence with its context. This clonotype was seen many times. Its binding antigen is unknown. The record has no base qualities; no much larger clone is one base away. The data belong to a study of T-cell memory formation after mild COVID-19 (dated by TCRdb to about 2021). For the wider study: TCR sequence clusters from the two donors were found to be largely donor specific. The cohort was made up of two young adult volunteers, one female and one male, who were previously healthy. In a couple of donors, T-cell clones that expanded and contracted after mild COVID-19 were followed by sequencing TCRalpha and TCRbeta repertoires longitudinally. What the research found in general, with its limitations: Only a couple of mild cases were covered by the study, and larger cohorts that include severe cases with pre-infection samples were considered necessary. Contracting CD4+ clones were found mainly in CM and EM memory subsets, while CD8+ clones were enriched in EMRA. Balanced CD4/CD8 phenotypes were observed for clones contracting from day 15 to 85, whereas a bias towards CD4+ was observed for a second wave of clones expanding from day 15 to 37. SARS-CoV-2 specificity of the second-wave clones peaking on day 37 was not confirmed. Some responding clones were detected in pre-infection memory, which suggested that pre-existing cross-reactive memory T cells had joined the SARS-CoV-2 response.

Reading from cysteine to phenylalanine, the CDR3 counts 14 amino acids. The CDR3 DNA has 42 bases and is translated from base 1. At the junction V is shortened by 2 bases and J by 5 bases, with 10 bases in between. CDR1 and CDR2 are read off the germline V gene (reference sequence) as LNHNV and YYDKDF. Sequenced on an Illumina NovaSeq 6000. TCRalpha and TCRbeta cDNA libraries were constructed by 5'RACE with constant-segment primers, with sample barcodes and unique molecular identifiers being introduced. Trizol reagent was used to extract RNA from every sample. Libraries were amplified in two PCR steps, with a second sample barcode and Illumina TruSeq adapters added in the second step. The libraries were sequenced on an Illumina NovaSeq using 2 x 150 bp paired-end reads. Per the authors' processing: The reads were demultiplexed and collapsed into UMI-guided consensus sequences using migec v1.2.7. Using mixcr v2.1.11, the UMI consensuses were aligned to TRA and TRB V and J templates and assembled into clonotypes. Clonotypes were classified as expanded or contracted when called significant by both edgeR and NoisET, with noise models trained on biological replicates. For edgeR calls, a false discovery rate-adjusted p below 0.01 and a log2 fold-change threshold of 1 were applied. As an exploratory analysis of dynamics, max-normalized trajectories of the 1000 most abundant clonotypes were examined with PCA combined with hierarchical clustering. Separately sequenced CD4+ and CD8+ repertoires were used to assign a CD4 or CD8 phenotype to each responding clone. Using fastp at Q25 and MiXCR, TCRdb reprocessed the public reads and kept productive beta chains. Rows matching on CDR3 protein sequence are summarized as one entry with the most common DNA and genes. Clone size and V and J calls follow TCRdb, not the original study. The sample records tens of thousands of distinct CDR3 sequences, over 9.5% of which are singletons. 29% of the sample comes from the top ten.

Ficoll-Paque density gradient centrifugation was the method used to isolate PBMCs. The source material was PBMCs or a T cell subset sorted from them (not recorded which). This TCR was recovered from a man aged 18 to 35 who had mild COVID-19 (a few samples of this study predate the infection). The sample titles of this study are shuffled in the database, so cell type and time point are left out; the donor was told from shared clones. The rearrangement combines TRBV15 with TRBJ2-1; 5 matching bases give a weak D call of TRBD1. The nucleotide sequence is given as TGTGCCACCAGCAGAAACAGGAACGACAATGAGCAGTTCTTC. This yields the protein CATSRNRNDNEQFF.